The T cell receptor (beta chain) under discussion was sequenced for a study of blood T cells in healthy people across ages. The use of a sample-barcoded 5' primer and a J-beta primer mix characterized a second PCR of roughly 7 to 12 cycles. TCRdb fed the 5' RACE reads into MiXCR, producing one record per CDR3 protein. The table lists 1.5 million to 2 million distinct CDR3 sequences, about 28% of them singletons, with 7.7% in the top ten. CDR3 length: 11 amino acids. Between the trimmed V and J ends, which lost 7 bases and 13 bases, there was a span of 17 bases. The V gene's germline CDR1 is SQVTM and CDR2 ANQGSEA.

This chain connects TRBV29-1 to TRBJ2-4; a weak D match, TRBD2 (5 bases). Sequencing was carried out using blood. The TCR was taken from a woman younger than 45 in good health. Written as DNA, the CDR3 is TGCAGCGGGATCAATCGGGATGAGCAGTACTTC. Its translation: CSGINRDEQYF.